The clone carrying this TCR beta chain has only a few counts. Its cognate antigen is unknown. The V and J ends lost 0 bases and 12 bases, in that order; junction bases with no gene match: 12. CDR3 length: 15 amino acids. Germline V gene sequence: CDR1 GTSNPN, CDR2 SVGIG (reference sequence). These data are taken from a study of identical twins. Broader study findings: Cross-sectional statistical analysis, not tracking of the same donors, underpinned the conclusions. Researchers reported weaker excess twin sharing in beta out-of-frame sequences.

MiXCR was run by TCRdb on the 5' RACE reads, yielding one entry per CDR3 protein. The data contain hundreds of thousands of distinct CDR3 sequences, roughly 20% of them singletons. The same data also went into a second study, on T cells expressing NK-cell markers. That paper adds: In sorted CD3+CD56+NKG2C+, CD3+CD56+NKG2C- and CD3+CD56-NKG2C+ T cells, TCR beta repertoires were obtained. Within the sequenced cohort of eight donors, seven exhibited HCMV seropositivity and one was seronegative.

This chain connects TRBV30 to TRBJ2-1, with 9 bases matching TRBD2. Material: PBMCs. This receptor was identified in a woman younger than 30 in good health. The CDR3 region has the DNA TGTGCCTGGAGTGTACTAAGCGGGAGGCCCCCAGGGCAGTTCTTC. Residues: CAWSVLSGRPPGQFF. The whole variable domain, filled in from reference TRBV30 and TRBJ2-1, reads SQTIHQWPATLVQPVGSPLSLECTVEGTSNPNLYWYRQAAGRGLQLLFYSVGIGQISSEVPQNLSASRPQDRQFILSSKKLLLSDSGFYLCAWSVLSGRPPGQFFGPGTRLTVL.